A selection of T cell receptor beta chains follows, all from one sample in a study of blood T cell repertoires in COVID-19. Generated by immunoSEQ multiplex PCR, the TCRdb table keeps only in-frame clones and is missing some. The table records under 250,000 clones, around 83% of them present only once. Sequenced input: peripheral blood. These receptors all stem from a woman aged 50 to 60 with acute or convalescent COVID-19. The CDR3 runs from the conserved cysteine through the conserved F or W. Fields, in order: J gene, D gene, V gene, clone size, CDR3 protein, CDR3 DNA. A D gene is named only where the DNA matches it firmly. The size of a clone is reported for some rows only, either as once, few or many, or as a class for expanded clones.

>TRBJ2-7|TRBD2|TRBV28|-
CASSLPRASSGTLVNSYEQYF
TGTGCCAGCAGTTTACCGAGGGCGTCTAGCGGTACGCTCGTGAATTCCTACGAGCAGTACTTC
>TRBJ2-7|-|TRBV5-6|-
CASSDQSGSYEQYF
TGTGCCAGCAGCGACCAGAGCGGCTCCTACGAGCAGTACTTC
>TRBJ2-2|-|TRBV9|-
CASFAENTGELFF
TGTGCCAGCTTTGCGGAGAACACCGGGGAGCTGTTTTTT
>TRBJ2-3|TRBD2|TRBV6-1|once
CASSESSGRTDTQYF
TGTGCCAGCAGTGAGTCTAGCGGGAGGACAGATACGCAGTATTTT
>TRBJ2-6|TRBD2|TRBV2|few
CASRLAGGSGANVLTF
TGTGCCAGCCGCTTAGCGGGAGGGTCTGGGGCCAACGTCCTGACTTTC
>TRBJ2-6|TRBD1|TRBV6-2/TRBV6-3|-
CASSPFGQGSGANVLTF
TGTGCCAGCAGCCCCTTTGGACAGGGCTCTGGGGCCAACGTCCTGACTTTC
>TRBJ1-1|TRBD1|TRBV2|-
CASSRNRGINTEAFF
TGTGCCAGCAGTCGAAACAGGGGGATAAACACTGAAGCTTTCTTT
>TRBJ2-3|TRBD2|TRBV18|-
CASSPTSGRPTDTQYF
TGTGCCAGCTCACCTACTAGCGGGAGACCCACAGATACGCAGTATTTT
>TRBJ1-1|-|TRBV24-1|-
CATSDFGTEAFF
TGTGCCACCAGTGATTTCGGCACTGAAGCTTTCTTT
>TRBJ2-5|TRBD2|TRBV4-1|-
CASSHDRTSGQETQYF
TGCGCCAGCAGCCACGACCGGACTAGCGGCCAAGAGACCCAGTACTTC
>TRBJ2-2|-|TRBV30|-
CAWSVSLVRAHAGELFF
TGTGCCTGGAGTGTTTCTCTTGTCAGGGCACACGCCGGGGAGCTGTTTTTT
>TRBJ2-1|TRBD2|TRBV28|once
CASRNVAGNLDEQFF
TGTGCCAGCAGGAACGTAGCGGGAAATTTGGATGAGCAGTTCTTC
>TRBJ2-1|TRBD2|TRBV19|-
CATVEGRAGNEQFF
TGTGCCACCGTGGAAGGGAGGGCCGGTAATGAGCAGTTCTTC
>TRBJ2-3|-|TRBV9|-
CASSPRTGNADTQYF
TGTGCCAGCAGCCCCAGAACAGGGAACGCAGATACGCAGTATTTT
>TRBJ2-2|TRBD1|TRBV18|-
CASSLGQGDGGELFF
TGTGCCAGCTCCCTCGGACAGGGTGACGGCGGGGAGCTGTTTTTT
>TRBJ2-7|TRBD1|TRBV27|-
CASSTGTGPWDEQYF
TGTGCCAGCAGTACTGGGACAGGCCCCTGGGACGAGCAGTACTTC
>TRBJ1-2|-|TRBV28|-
CASAGGGGRPYGYTF
TGTGCCTCAGCAGGCGGGGGGGGTAGACCTTATGGCTACACCTTC
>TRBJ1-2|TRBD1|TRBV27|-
CASSIRQGFGGYTF
TGTGCCAGCAGCATTAGACAGGGTTTCGGTGGCTACACCTTC
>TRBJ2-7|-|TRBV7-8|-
CASSPGGIVGSSSYEQYF
TGTGCCAGCAGCCCCGGTGGAATAGTCGGGTCCAGCTCCTACGAGCAGTACTTC
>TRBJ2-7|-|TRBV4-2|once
CASSPIAEPRDEQYF
TGTGCCAGCAGCCCGATAGCGGAGCCCCGGGACGAGCAGTACTTC
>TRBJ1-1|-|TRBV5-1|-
CASSWGGRKNTEAFF
TGCGCCAGCAGCTGGGGGGGACGGAAGAACACTGAAGCTTTCTTT
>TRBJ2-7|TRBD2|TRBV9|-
CASSVGIGGSPYEQYF
TGTGCCAGCAGCGTAGGAATCGGCGGGAGCCCCTACGAGCAGTACTTC
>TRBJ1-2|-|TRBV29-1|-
CSVGDWAGYGYTF
TGCAGCGTTGGAGATTGGGCGGGCTATGGCTACACCTTC
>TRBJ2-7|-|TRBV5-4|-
CASSLDISSYEQYF
TGTGCCAGCAGCCTGGACATAAGCTCCTACGAGCAGTACTTC
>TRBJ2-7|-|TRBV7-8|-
CASSGHIPTTYEQYF
TGTGCCAGCAGCGGACACATCCCGACGACCTACGAGCAGTACTTC
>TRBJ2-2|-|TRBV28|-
CASRIGGADTGELFF
TGTGCCAGCAGAATTGGGGGCGCGGACACCGGGGAGCTGTTTTTT
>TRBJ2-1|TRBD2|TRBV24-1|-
CATSDLGLAGANEQFF
TGTGCCACCAGTGATTTGGGACTAGCGGGAGCCAATGAGCAGTTCTTC
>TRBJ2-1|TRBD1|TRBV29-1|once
CSVKRRDRGLHEQFF
TGCAGCGTTAAGCGACGGGACAGGGGGCTACATGAGCAGTTCTTC
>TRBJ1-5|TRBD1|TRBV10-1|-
CASSPEDRAIGQPQHF
TGCGCCAGCAGTCCCGAGGACAGGGCGATAGGTCAGCCCCAGCATTTT
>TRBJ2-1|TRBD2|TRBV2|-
CASRIIAGVGDEQFF
TGTGCCAGCAGAATCATAGCGGGAGTTGGTGATGAGCAGTTCTTC
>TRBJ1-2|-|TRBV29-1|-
CSVRTGGYGYTF
TGCAGCGTGCGGACGGGGGGGTATGGCTACACCTTC
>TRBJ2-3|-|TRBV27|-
CASAATTTDTQYF
TGTGCCAGCGCGGCCACTACCACAGATACGCAGTATTTT
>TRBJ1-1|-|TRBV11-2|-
CASSLDRSEAFF
TGTGCCAGCAGCTTAGATCGGTCTGAAGCTTTCTTT
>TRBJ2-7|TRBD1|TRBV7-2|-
CASTPGQGQGEQYF
TGTGCCAGCACCCCAGGACAGGGGCAAGGGGAGCAGTACTTC
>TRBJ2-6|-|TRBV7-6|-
CASSEQGSGANVLTF
TGTGCCAGCAGCGAACAGGGCTCTGGGGCCAACGTCCTGACTTTC
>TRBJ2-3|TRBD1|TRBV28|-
CASSSTGASNTDTQYF
TGTGCCAGCAGTTCAACAGGGGCCAGTAACACAGATACGCAGTATTTT
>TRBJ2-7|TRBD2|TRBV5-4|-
CASSLGEASGTYEQYF
TGTGCCAGCAGCTTGGGGGAAGCTAGCGGAACCTACGAGCAGTACTTC
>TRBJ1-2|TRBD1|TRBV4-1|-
CASSQSSDRGGHYGYTF
TGCGCCAGCAGCCAATCGTCCGACAGGGGGGGTCACTATGGCTACACCTTC
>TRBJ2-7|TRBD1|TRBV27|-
CASRYRGRNEQYF
TGTGCCAGCAGATACAGGGGGCGCAACGAGCAGTACTTC
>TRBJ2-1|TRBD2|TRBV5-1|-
CASSLILAGAVNEQFF
TGCGCCAGCAGCTTGATTCTAGCGGGAGCGGTAAATGAGCAGTTCTTC
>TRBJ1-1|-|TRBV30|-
CAWIERQGEAFF
TGTGCCTGGATAGAACGGCAGGGTGAAGCTTTCTTT
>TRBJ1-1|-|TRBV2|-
CATSDRQNTEAFF
TGTGCCACCTCGGACAGACAGAACACTGAAGCTTTCTTT
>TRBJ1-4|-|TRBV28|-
CATALRRVSNEKLFF
TGTGCCACCGCTCTGAGGAGGGTCTCTAATGAAAAACTGTTTTTT
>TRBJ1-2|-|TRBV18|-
CASSPPSRGGYTF
TGTGCCAGCTCACCACCGAGCCGGGGTGGCTACACCTTC
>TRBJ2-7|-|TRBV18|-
CASSPRRGKTYEQYF
TGTGCCAGCTCCCCTCGAAGGGGGAAAACCTACGAGCAGTACTTC
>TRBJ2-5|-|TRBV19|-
CASSKQQGTQYF
TGTGCCAGTAGTAAACAGCAGGGGACCCAGTACTTC
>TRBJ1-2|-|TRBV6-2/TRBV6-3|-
CASSPGAWGYTF
TGTGCCAGCAGCCCGGGGGCTTGGGGCTACACCTTC
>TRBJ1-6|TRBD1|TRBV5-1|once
CASSVTGESYNSPLHF
TGCGCCAGCAGCGTTACAGGGGAATCCTATAATTCACCCCTCCACTTT
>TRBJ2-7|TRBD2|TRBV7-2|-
CASSLGGGRATGREQYF
TGTGCCAGCAGCTTAGGCGGCGGGAGGGCCACGGGGAGGGAGCAGTACTTC
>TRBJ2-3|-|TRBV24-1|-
CATGARGGTDTQYF
TGTGCCACCGGCGCACGAGGCGGCACAGATACGCAGTATTTT
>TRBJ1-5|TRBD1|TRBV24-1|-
CATSATTGFQPQHF
TGTGCCACCAGTGCCACGACAGGGTTTCAGCCCCAGCATTTT
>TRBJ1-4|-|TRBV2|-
CASSEEGTGNEKLFF
TGTGCCAGCAGCGAAGAGGGCACGGGGAATGAAAAACTGTTTTTT
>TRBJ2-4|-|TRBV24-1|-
CATSAGSAKNIQYF
TGTGCCACCAGTGCGGGGTCGGCCAAAAACATTCAGTACTTC
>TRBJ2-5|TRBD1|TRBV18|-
CASSLLRDRGTETQYF
TGTGCCAGCTCACTACTCCGGGACAGGGGGACCGAGACCCAGTACTTC